This is a list of T cell receptor beta chains from one sample in a study of Graves' ophthalmopathy and Graves' hyperthyroidism. TCRdb independently ran MiXCR on the multiplex PCR reads; one entry per CDR3 protein. The table shows about 700,000 distinct CDR3 sequences, with roughly two fifths occurring only once. Sequenced input: peripheral blood. Receptor source: an adult man with Graves' ophthalmopathy. Each CDR3 is given with its conserved first and last residue. The D gene is left open where the match is weak. The size entry is marked missing in some rows and otherwise reads once, few, many or a size class.

TRBJ2-5 . many TRBV7-2 TGTGCCAGCAGCTTCCGGGACATTGGGACCCAGTACTTC CASSFRDIGTQYF
TRBJ2-2 . . TRBV25-1 TGTGCCAGCACCAACCTCCCCACCGGGGAGCTGTTTTTT CASTNLPTGELFF
TRBJ2-5 . many TRBV29-1 TGCAGCGTTGAAGAATGGCAGCGAGAGACCCAGTACTTC CSVEEWQRETQYF
TRBJ2-5 TRBD2 . TRBV29-1 TGCCTCGTCGGGAGGGAAGAGACCCAGTACTTC CLVGREETQYF
TRBJ2-7 . few TRBV10-2 TGCGCCAGCAGTGATCAGGGGGAGCAGTACTTC CASSDQGEQYF
TRBJ1-2 . many TRBV29-1 TGCAGCGTTGTCTTCGCGACGAGCGGACACTACACCTTC CSVVFATSGHYTF
TRBJ1-5 . many TRBV10-2 TGCGCCACCGCGACAGGAGTATATAGCAATCAGCCCCAGCATTTT CATATGVYSNQPQHF
TRBJ2-7 . . TRBV20-1 TGCAGTGCTGACAGACTAGCCTACGAGCAGTACTTC CSADRLAYEQYF
TRBJ1-1 . many TRBV2 TGTGCCAGCAGTGAAATGACAGAAGCTTTCTTT CASSEMTEAFF
TRBJ2-7 . few TRBV5-1 TGCGCCAGCAGCAAGGGGCCAGGAGGGGCCACCTACGAGCAGTACTTC CASSKGPGGATYEQYF
TRBJ1-2 . . TRBV25-1 TGTGCCAGCAGTGAATTCGGGGCAGAGGGTGGCTACACCTTC CASSEFGAEGGYTF
TRBJ1-3 . . TRBV25-1 TGTGCCAGCAGCCTCAGGGACACCGGCTCTGGAAACACCATATATTTT CASSLRDTGSGNTIYF
TRBJ1-6 TRBD1 many TRBV2 TGTGCCAGCAGTGTGACAGGGAGAAACTCACCCCTCCACTTT CASSVTGRNSPLHF
TRBJ2-2 . . TRBV7-9 TGTGCCAGCAGCTTAGCGGTACCCGACCTAAACACCGGGGAGCTGTTTTTT CASSLAVPDLNTGELFF
TRBJ2-7 TRBD2 many TRBV29-1 TGCAGCGTTAAACTAGCGGGAACCTACGAGCAGTACTTC CSVKLAGTYEQYF
TRBJ1-5 . many TRBV19 TGTGCCAGTAGTGGAGAAAATCAGCCCCAGCATTTT CASSGENQPQHF
TRBJ2-5 . few TRBV29-1 TGCAGCGTTGAGGGGCAGACGACCCAGTACTTC CSVEGQTTQYF
TRBJ2-7 . many TRBV19 TGTGCCAGCAGTGACAGCCAAACCTACGAGCAGTACTTC CASSDSQTYEQYF
TRBJ2-7 TRBD1 . TRBV7-9 TGTGCCAGCACCAGGACAGGGGCCTACGAGCAGAACTTC CASTRTGAYEQNF
TRBJ1-3 . . TRBV20-1 TGCAGTGCCCACGGTCGGGGGGCGGGAGGAAACACCATATATTTT CSAHGRGAGGNTIYF
TRBJ1-1 . many TRBV14 TGTGCCAGCAGCCAAGCGGAGTTACGCACTGAAGCTTTCTTT CASSQAELRTEAFF
TRBJ1-1 . many TRBV7-2 TGTGCCAGCAGCGTAGAAACAGGGTCCACTGAAGCTTTCTTT CASSVETGSTEAFF
TRBJ2-6 . . TRBV6-4 TGTGCCAGCAGTTACTCGGAGAGCTCTGGGGCCAACGTCCTGACTTTC CASSYSESSGANVLTF
TRBJ1-2 . many TRBV20-1 TGCAGTTCACTGGTCACGACTTACTATGGCTACACCTTC CSSLVTTYYGYTF
TRBJ2-7 TRBD2 . TRBV20-1 TGCAGTGCTAGAGACGTTGGCGGGGGGGATAACGAGCAGTACTTC CSARDVGGGDNEQYF
TRBJ1-1 . . TRBV13 TGTGCCAGCAGCTTATCCAGACAACCTGAAGCTTTCTTT CASSLSRQPEAFF
TRBJ1-6 . few TRBV6-4 TGTGCCAGCCTCAACACTCGGGGTTCACCCCTCCACTTT CASLNTRGSPLHF
TRBJ2-7 . many TRBV14 TGTGCCAGCAGCCAAGCTTTCGGGGGAAGGGGCGAGCAGTACTTC CASSQAFGGRGEQYF